The rows below give T cell receptor beta chains drawn from one sample of a study of technical replicates of blood from several donors. Sequencing was performed with immunoSEQ multiplex PCR; in TCRdb, only in-frame clones are kept and a portion is missing. The sample holds 80,000 to 95,000 clones, approximately 95% seen once. Input material: T cells isolated from PBMCs. All receptors come from a human donor in good health. Both conserved end residues are part of each CDR3. The D gene is left open where the match is weak. Clone size is given for some rows only: seen once, a few or many times, or a class if the clone is expanded.

j_call d_call v_call clone_size cdr3_nt cdr3_aa
TRBJ1-3 - TRBV27 - TGTGCCAGCAGTCTAGACAGCCGCTCTGGAAACACCATATATTTT CASSLDSRSGNTIYF
TRBJ1-2 - TRBV9 - TGTGCCAGCAGCGCCCCAGGGGTTGGCTACACCTTC CASSAPGVGYTF
TRBJ2-1 - TRBV7-9 - TGTGCCAGCATCCGCGGAAGCGGCAATGAGCAGTTCTTC CASIRGSGNEQFF
TRBJ2-3 TRBD2 TRBV5-1 - TGCGCCAGCAGTTTTTACACCGGGACTAGCGGCACAGATACGCAGTATTTT CASSFYTGTSGTDTQYF
TRBJ2-1 TRBD2 TRBV27 - TGTGCCAGCAGGGGAGCGGGGTTCAATGAGCAGTTCTTC CASRGAGFNEQFF
TRBJ1-4 TRBD1 TRBV7-2 - TGTGCCAGCAGCTCTCGACAGGGCAGCGAAAAACTGTTTTTT CASSSRQGSEKLFF
TRBJ2-7 - TRBV11-2 - TGTGCCAGCAGCCCCGCGACAGAATCCTACGAGCAGTACTTC CASSPATESYEQYF
TRBJ2-1 TRBD1 TRBV2 - TGTGCCAGCAGCGGACAGGGCGGGACGGCGATTGGGGAGCAGTTCTTC CASSGQGGTAIGEQFF
TRBJ2-7 - TRBV11-2 - TGTGCCAGCGGCCAAGACTGGTCCTACGAGCAGTACTTC CASGQDWSYEQYF
TRBJ2-1 TRBD2 TRBV6-4 - TGTGCCAGCAGTAGGCTAGCGGGATCCAATGAGCAGTTCTTC CASSRLAGSNEQFF
TRBJ1-4 TRBD1 TRBV7-9 - TGTGCCAGCAGCTTAGCCGGGACAGGGGCAAAACTGTTTTTT CASSLAGTGAKLFF
TRBJ1-1 - TRBV29-1 - TGCAGCGGATTCACAGGTGAGACTGAAGCTTTCTTT CSGFTGETEAFF
TRBJ2-3 TRBD2 TRBV4-3 - TGCGCCAGCAGCCAAATAGGAGGACTAGCTTTTACAGATACGCAGTATTTT CASSQIGGLAFTDTQYF
TRBJ2-6 TRBD1 TRBV5-4 - TGTGCCAGCAGCATGGGACAGGGGGTGTCTGGGGCCAACGTCCTGACTTTC CASSMGQGVSGANVLTF
TRBJ2-1 TRBD2 TRBV27 - TGTGCCAGCACCTGGGGGACTAGCGGATACAATGAGCAGTTCTTC CASTWGTSGYNEQFF
TRBJ1-2 - TRBV11-3 - TGTGCCAGCAGCCCTTCAGGGAACTATGGCTACACCTTC CASSPSGNYGYTF
TRBJ2-1 - TRBV28 once TGTGCCAGCAGTTACGGCGGGGAGTACAATGAGCAGTTCTTC CASSYGGEYNEQFF
TRBJ1-2 TRBD1 TRBV27 - TGTGCCAGCAGTTTCGGGACAGGGGGCTTCTATGGCTACACCTTC CASSFGTGGFYGYTF
TRBJ1-2 TRBD1 TRBV11-3 - TGTGCCAGCAGCACAAGGCGGGACAGGGTAAACTATGGCTACACCTTC CASSTRRDRVNYGYTF
TRBJ2-7 - TRBV30 - TGTGCCTGGCGAACAGGGTTCCTCCGGGAGCAGTACTTC CAWRTGFLREQYF
TRBJ2-1 TRBD2 TRBV5-4 - TGTGCCAGCAGCTTATCAGCGGGAGCCAATGAGCAGTTCTTC CASSLSAGANEQFF
TRBJ1-1 - TRBV7-3 - TGTGCCAGCAGCCTACTTGGACAGTCGACAGAAGCTTTCTTT CASSLLGQSTEAFF
TRBJ2-1 - TRBV10-1 - TGCGCCAGCAGTGAGGAAGCGCTGTCCTACAATGAGCAGTTCTTC CASSEEALSYNEQFF
TRBJ1-1 - TRBV9 - TGTGCCAGCAGCCCCAGGGTTCGGAACACTGAAGCTTTCTTT CASSPRVRNTEAFF
TRBJ2-7 - TRBV27 few TGTGCCAGCAGTTTCGGGATGAGCTCCTACGAGCAGTACTTC CASSFGMSSYEQYF
TRBJ2-3 - TRBV7-8 - TGTGCCAGCAGCTTATCGTTCACAGATACGCAGTATTTT CASSLSFTDTQYF
TRBJ2-5 - TRBV18 - TGTGCCAGCTCACCTTTACTAGTATTAGAGACCCAGTACTTC CASSPLLVLETQYF
TRBJ1-3 - TRBV18 - TGTGCCAGCTCACCGAGCTCTGATGGAAACACCATATATTTT CASSPSSDGNTIYF
TRBJ2-7 - TRBV27 - TGTGCCAGCAGCCGACAGGCACCCTACGAGCAGTACTTC CASSRQAPYEQYF
TRBJ2-1 TRBD2 TRBV12-5 - TGTGCTAGTGGTTTGAGACTGAGGACTAGCGGGAGAGAGGTGTGGAATGAGCAGTTCTTC CASGLRLRTSGREVWNEQFF
TRBJ1-2 TRBD1 TRBV5-5 - TGTGCCAGCAGCTTGCGGCGGACAGGGGGCGAGGGGGGCACCTATGGCTACACCTTC CASSLRRTGGEGGTYGYTF
TRBJ2-2 TRBD2 TRBV6-5 - TGTGCCAGCAGTTACGGGCTAGCGGACACCGGGGAGCTGTTTTTT CASSYGLADTGELFF
TRBJ2-1 - TRBV6-1 - TGTGCCAGCAGTGAAGTGGCGGGGCCGGGAAGCGATGAGCAGTTCTTC CASSEVAGPGSDEQFF
TRBJ2-1 - TRBV15 - TGTGCCACCAGCAGAGACGCCGGGGTCTACAATGAGCAGTTCTTC CATSRDAGVYNEQFF
TRBJ2-7 TRBD1 TRBV19 - TGTGCCAGTAGTTCTGGGACAGGGGAAGACGAGCAGTACTTC CASSSGTGEDEQYF
TRBJ1-1 - TRBV5-4 - TGTGCCAGCAGCTCGGGTCGGGTAGCCGCTGAAGCTTTCTTT CASSSGRVAAEAFF
TRBJ1-1 TRBD1 TRBV5-1 - TGCGCCAGCAGCTTGACAGGGGGCATCACTGAAGCTTTCTTT CASSLTGGITEAFF
TRBJ1-5 - TRBV25-1 - TGTGCCAGCAGTGACAGGGGTAGTCAGCCCCAGCATTTT CASSDRGSQPQHF
TRBJ1-3 TRBD1 TRBV10-2 - TGCGCCACCGGACAGGGCAAAATCCCTGGAAACACCATATATTTT CATGQGKIPGNTIYF
TRBJ1-4 - TRBV2 - TGTGCCAGCAAGGGAGACTGGGGGGATGAAAAACTGTTTTTT CASKGDWGDEKLFF
TRBJ2-3 TRBD1 TRBV5-1 - TGCGCCAGCAGCTTGCCGGACAGGGAAGCAGATACGCAGTATTTT CASSLPDREADTQYF